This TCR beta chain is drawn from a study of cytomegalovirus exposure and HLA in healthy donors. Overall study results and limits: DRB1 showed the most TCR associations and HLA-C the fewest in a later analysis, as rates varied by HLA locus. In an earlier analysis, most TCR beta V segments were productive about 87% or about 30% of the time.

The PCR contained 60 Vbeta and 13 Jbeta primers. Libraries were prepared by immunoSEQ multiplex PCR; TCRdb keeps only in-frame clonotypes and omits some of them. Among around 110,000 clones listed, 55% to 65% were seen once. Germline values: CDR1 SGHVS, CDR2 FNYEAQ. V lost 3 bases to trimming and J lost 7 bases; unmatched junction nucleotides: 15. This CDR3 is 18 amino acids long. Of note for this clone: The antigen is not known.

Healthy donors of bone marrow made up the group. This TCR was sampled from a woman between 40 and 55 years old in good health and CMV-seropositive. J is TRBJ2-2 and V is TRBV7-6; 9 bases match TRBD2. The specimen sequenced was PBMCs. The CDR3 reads CASSLELSAGGFNGELFF. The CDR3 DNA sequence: TGTGCCAGCAGCTTGGAACTTTCCGCGGGAGGGTTTAACGGGGAGCTGTTTTTT.